In this sample, the clone carrying this T cell receptor beta chain turned up once. Its antigen remains unknown. Using immunoSEQ multiplex PCR, the repertoire was profiled, and TCRdb retains in-frame clones only, with some absent. This table holds some 25,000 clones, around two thirds found once. This record belongs to a study of vaccination effects on CD4 cells after COVID-19. The CDR3 runs 15 residues. Antigen-specific CD4+ T cells expanded by the ViraFEST assay with viral peptide pools were then sequenced. Culture proceeded for approximately 9 days, and CD4+ T cells were then isolated. People in the vaccine group had not been infected with SARS-CoV-2 before, and their nucleocapsid antibodies were negative.

V gene TRBV21-1 combines with J gene TRBJ1-2; TRBD1, the table's D call, was not compared with the DNA. TRBV21-1 is noted as a pseudogene. The TCR originated in a human donor who received a COVID-19 vaccine. This sample comprised CD4+ T cells from PBMCs cultured with HCoV-OC43 spike peptides, obtained before COVID-19 vaccination. Noted subset: HCoV-OC43 spike overlapping peptide pool stimulation. The CDR3 reads CASSSRTVTNYGYTF. Here the CDR3 DNA reads TGTGCCAGCAGCTCAAGGACAGTCACTAACTATGGCTACACCTTC.